The clone carrying this TCR beta chain was seen only once. These data originate in a study of blood T cell repertoires in COVID-19. V shed 4 bases and J 6 bases; nucleotides not matched to a gene: 6. This CDR3 has 15 residues. Germline values: CDR1 SGHRS, CDR2 YFSETQ. The data were produced by immunoSEQ multiplex PCR, yet TCRdb's version contains in-frame clones alone and is incomplete. The data show over 110,000 clones, with over 75% seen just once and about 4% held by the top ten. This rearrangement joins TRBV5-1 to TRBJ2-2, with 10 bases fitting TRBD2. Sequenced input: PBMCs or T cells enriched from blood (not recorded which). This sequence originates from a man in his fifties in a cohort exposed to, infected with or recovered from COVID-19 (not recorded which). The CDR3 protein is CASSETSGSPGELFF. The CDR3, as DNA: TGCGCCAGCAGCGAGACTAGCGGGTCCCCCGGGGAGCTGTTTTTT.